The 2 T cell receptor beta chains below all came from one sample that was sequenced in a study of T cells after yellow fever vaccination. One entry per CDR3 protein results from TCRdb running MiXCR on the 5' RACE reads. This table holds about 260,000 distinct CDR3 sequences, roughly 5.6% found once. The sequenced sample was CD4+ T cells sorted from PBMCs, obtained on the day of the yellow fever booster vaccination. These receptors all stem from a man between 18 and 29 years old who received the YFV17D yellow fever vaccine.

This clonotype was seen many times. The chain uses TRBV20-1 and TRBJ2-7, with TRBD2 matching over 9 bases. After removal of 0 bases from V and 6 bases from J, the junction contained 6 bases not matched to a gene. Germline loops: CDR1 DFQATT, CDR2 SNEGSKA (reference sequence). The CDR3 extends over 14 amino acids. CDR3 DNA: TGCAGTGCTAGAGAGGCGGGGGGGCAATCCGAGCAGTACGTC. This encodes CSAREAGGQSEQYV.

CDR3 in DNA: TGTGCCAGCAGCGACCGAGGGACGGTGCTGTACTTC. Translating it yields CASSDRGTVLYF. The rearrangement joins TRBV7-8 to TRBJ2-5; D possibly matches TRBD1 or TRBD2 (5 bases each). V lost 5 bases and J lost 13, with 17 bases in between. The CDR3 contains 12 residues. CDR1 is SGHVS, CDR2 FQNEAQ, per germline.